This passage covers 21 T cell receptor beta chains from one sample sequenced in a study of T cell repertoires in ileal Crohn's disease. Time point described: neoterminal ileum biopsy at postoperative endoscopy, about 6 months after surgery. Method: immunoSEQ multiplex PCR; TCRdb's copy keeps in-frame clones and lacks some. Counted here are 15,000 or so clones, 65% to 80% occurring once; the ten biggest clones make up roughly 4%. Sequencing was done on a sample of ileal tissue. The source is an adult with Crohn's disease.

The rearrangement uses TRBV7-8 and TRBJ2-1; D is ambiguous. The CDR3 extends over 12 amino acids. Germline V gene lookup returns CDR1 SGHVS and CDR2 FQNEAQ. Trimming pared 5 bases from V and 4 bases from J, leaving 6 bases between. The CDR3, as DNA: TGTGCCAGCAGCCTCGTATACAATGAGCAGTTCTTC. As protein: CASSLVYNEQFF.

The V gene is TRBV7-2, the J gene TRBJ1-5; a possible D gene is TRBD1 (5 bases). From germline, CDR1 is SGHTA and CDR2 FQGNSA. This CDR3 comprises 16 residues. V was cut by 4 bases and J by 3 bases, with 16 bases left in between. The CDR3 DNA is TGTGCCAGCAGCTCTTCTGGGGCCCCCAACAATCAGCCCCAGCATTTT. Protein sequence: CASSSSGAPNNQPQHF.

The chain is built from TRBV10-3 and TRBJ1-5; weak D call: TRBD1 (5 bases). CDR1 ENHRY and CDR2 SYGVKD come from the germline V gene. With 0 bases removed from V and 6 bases from J, the gap between germline ends came to 12 bases. The length of the CDR3 is 15 residues. This chain's CDR3 is CAISESGGRGQPQHF. The CDR3 DNA reads TGTGCCATCAGTGAGTCGGGAGGGAGGGGTCAGCCCCAGCATTTT.

The rearrangement joins TRBV6-4 to TRBJ2-3; TRBD2 aligns across 13 bases. CDR1 MRHNA and CDR2 SNTAGT come from the germline V gene. The J segment lost 1 base and the V segment lost 8 bases, leaving 18 bases of the junction unmatched. The CDR3 runs 20 residues. CDR3 protein: CASFFWTSGSNGQGTDTQYF. CDR3 DNA sequence: TGTGCCAGCTTTTTTTGGACTAGCGGGAGTAACGGTCAGGGCACAGATACGCAGTATTTT.

The V gene is TRBV7-9, the J gene TRBJ2-7, with 7 bases matching TRBD1. CDR3 length: 14 amino acids. Germline V gene sequence: CDR1 SEHNR, CDR2 FQNEAQ (reference sequence). The V segment lost 5 bases and the J segment 4 bases; nucleotides outside the gene matches: 8. CDR3: CASSKGQKKYEQYF. CDR3 in DNA: TGTGCCAGCAGCAAGGGACAGAAGAAGTACGAGCAGTACTTC. Together with reference TRBV7-9 and TRBJ2-7, the CDR3 gives the full variable domain: DTGVSQNPRHKITKRGQNVTFRCDPISEHNRLYWYRQTLGQGPEFLTYFQNEAQLEKSRLLSDRFSAERPKGSFSTLEIQRTEQGDSAMYLCASSKGQKKYEQYFGPGTRLTVT.

V usage is TRBV5-1 and J usage is TRBJ2-1; the D is unclear. CDR1 and CDR2 (germline): SGHRS, YFSETQ. There are 13 residues in the CDR3. The V and J ends lost 3 bases and 6 bases respectively, with 10 bases between them. CDR3 nucleotides: TGCGCCAGCAGCTCACACATCTCCAATGAGCAGTTCTTC. This sequence encodes CASSSHISNEQFF.

J is TRBJ2-7 and V is TRBV15; 8 bases fit TRBD2. The CDR3 is 13 residues long. Germline V CDR1 and CDR2: LNHNV, YYDKDF (reference sequence). J gave up 8 bases and V 3 bases, and 6 bases lay outside the gene matches. The CDR3 coding sequence is TGTGCCACCAGCAGCAGCGGGAGTAACAAGCAGTACTTC. The encoded protein is CATSSSGSNKQYF.

The gene calls are TRBV5-4 and TRBJ2-1, with TRBD2 as a possible D gene (6 bases). The CDR3 has 16 residues. Per germline, CDR1 SGHNT and CDR2 YYREEE (reference sequence). V lost 0 bases to trimming and J lost 4 bases, with 14 bases between them. The CDR3 reads CASSLGAGHAYNEQFF. The CDR3 DNA reads TGTGCCAGCAGCTTGGGGGCGGGGCACGCTTACAATGAGCAGTTCTTC.

The gene calls are TRBV5-4 and TRBJ2-1; 7 nucleotides match TRBD2. The germline V gene encodes CDR1 SGHNT and CDR2 YYREEE (reference sequence). The CDR3 has 15 residues. J was trimmed by 6 bases and V by 0 bases; bases with no gene match: 6. The CDR3 region is CASSLVLAESNEQFF. The CDR3 DNA reads TGTGCCAGCAGCTTGGTCCTAGCGGAGTCCAATGAGCAGTTCTTC.

This rearrangement joins TRBV2 to TRBJ2-1; 13 bases line up with TRBD2. CDR3 size: 14 residues. Germline-derived CDR1 and CDR2 are SNHLY and FYNNEI. Trimming at V came to 5 bases and at J to 8 bases, leaving 3 bases not matched to a gene. CDR3 in DNA: TGTGCCAGCAGTCGGACTAGCGGGGGTCATGAGCAGTTCTTC. Translated, it gives CASSRTSGGHEQFF.

This chain links TRBV7-2 with TRBJ2-2, with 7 nucleotides matching TRBD1. J lost 4 bases, V lost 5 bases, and 1 base had no gene match. The CDR3 sequence is 13 residues long. Germline loops: CDR1 SGHTA, CDR2 FQGNSA. CDR3 loop: CASSHRGTGELFF. In nucleotides, the CDR3 is TGTGCCAGCAGCCACAGGGGCACCGGGGAGCTGTTTTTT.

The chain couples TRBV5-1 to TRBJ2-2, with TRBD2 matching over 9 bases. Trimming took 0 bases from V and 6 from J; bases not matched to a gene: 3. Germline V gives CDR1 SGHRS, CDR2 YFSETQ. The CDR3 is 15 amino acids. CDR3 sequence: CASSLGSGGAGELFF. Here the CDR3 DNA reads TGCGCCAGCAGCTTGGGTAGCGGGGGAGCCGGGGAGCTGTTTTTT.

The gene calls are TRBV6-5 and TRBJ2-4; 9 positions match TRBD1. Trimming at V came to 10 bases and at J to 5 bases, leaving 3 bases not matched to a gene. Germline V gene data show CDR1 as MNHEY and CDR2 as SVGAGI. The CDR3 is 12 amino acids. CDR3 protein: CANRTGENIQYF. The CDR3 DNA is TGTGCCAACCGGACAGGGGAAAACATTCAGTACTTC.

This clone was counted only a few times. This chain joins TRBV5-1 and TRBJ1-1; D unclear. The CDR3 has 13 residues. V was pared by 7 bases and J by 1 base, with 11 bases between. CDR1 and CDR2 (germline): SGHRS, YFSETQ. The CDR3 region has the DNA TGCGCCAGCCAACACCAAGAGAACACTGAAGCTTTCTTT. It translates to CASQHQENTEAFF.

This chain links TRBV18 with TRBJ2-7; TRBD1 is a possible D gene (5 bases). V gave up 3 bases and J gave up 5 bases, with 11 bases separating them. Germline V CDR1 and CDR2: KGHSH, LQKENI. The CDR3 has 13 residues. This chain's CDR3 is CASSPNTGHEQYF. CDR3 nucleotide sequence: TGTGCCAGCTCACCCAACACAGGACACGAGCAGTACTTC.

This chain joins TRBV6-6 and TRBJ2-7; 8 bases match TRBD2. The V gene end was trimmed by 10 bases and the J gene end by 3 bases; junction bases not matched to a gene: 14. This CDR3 has 15 amino acids. Germline V gene sequence: CDR1 MNHNY, CDR2 SVGAGI (reference sequence). This CDR3 is CATSSLPGGGYEQYF. CDR3 bases: TGTGCCACTTCGTCCTTACCGGGAGGGGGCTACGAGCAGTACTTC.

V is TRBV6-5 and J is TRBJ2-7; D might be TRBD1 (6 bases). Germline CDR1 MNHEY, CDR2 SVGAGI. The CDR3 length is 13 residues. V was pared by 2 bases and J by 1 base, with 6 bases between. The CDR3 DNA is TGTGCCAGCAGTTACGGGACATCCTACGAGCAGTACTTC. Translating it yields CASSYGTSYEQYF.

This rearrangement joins TRBV6-5 to TRBJ2-7; the match to TRBD2 covers 7 bases. Trimming removed 0 bases from V and 5 bases from J; junction bases left unmatched: 7. Germline CDR1 reads MNHEY; CDR2 reads SVGAGI. The CDR3 is 15 amino acids. The CDR3 region has the DNA TGTGCCAGCAGTTACTCATCGGCGGGGGAAAACGAGCAGTACTTC. It yields the protein CASSYSSAGENEQYF.

This clone was found a few times. The chain couples TRBV5-4 to TRBJ2-5, with 9 bases aligning to TRBD1. Germline values: CDR1 SGHNT, CDR2 YYREEE (reference sequence). J was trimmed by 4 bases and V by 6 bases; bases with no gene match: 4. The CDR3 loop spans 13 amino acids. The CDR3: CASTGTGTETQYF. The CDR3 DNA follows: TGTGCCAGCACCGGGACAGGGACAGAGACCCAGTACTTC.

The chain combines TRBV5-1 with TRBJ2-7, with 8 bases identical to TRBD1. This CDR3 spans 14 amino acids. Losses at the gene ends were 3 bases for V and 6 bases for J; bases not matched to a gene: 8. CDR1 and CDR2 (germline): SGHRS, YFSETQ. CDR3 sequence reads: CASSSGQGGREQYF. The CDR3 coding sequence is TGCGCCAGCAGCTCCGGACAGGGTGGACGCGAGCAGTACTTC.

This clone is medium-sized (0.01 to 0.1%) by share. The chain carries TRBV20-1 and TRBJ1-2; D may be TRBD1 (6 bases). Per the germline V gene, CDR1 is DFQATT and CDR2 is SNEGSKA (reference sequence). CDR3 length: 11 amino acids. Trimming removed 3 bases from V and 7 bases from J, with 9 bases in between. CDR3 nucleotide sequence: TGCAGTGCTAGGGACAGTTCTGGCTACACCTTC. This gives the protein CSARDSSGYTF.